This passage covers 28 T cell receptor beta chains from one sample sequenced in a study of control samples from healthy donors and cancer patients. TCRdb keeps only in-frame clones here, not all; method: immunoSEQ multiplex PCR. The table includes about 120,000 clones, 93% detected once. Specimen: blood. These receptors came from a man younger than 40 in good health.

V usage is TRBV4-2 and J usage is TRBJ1-2; D uncertain. V lost 3 bases and J lost 7, with 6 bases in between. Germline loops: CDR1 LGHNA, CDR2 YNFKEQ. The CDR3 extends over 11 amino acids. The CDR3 region is CASSHSGGYTF. CDR3 bases: TGTGCCAGCAGCCACAGTGGTGGCTACACCTTC.

This chain uses TRBV27 with TRBJ1-1; TRBD1 aligns across 8 bases. Germline V CDR1 and CDR2: MNHEY, SMNVEV (reference sequence). Trimming removed 6 bases from V and 8 bases from J; junction bases left unmatched: 2. The CDR3 loop spans 11 amino acids. The CDR3 DNA reads as TGTGCCAGCAGGCGGGACAGGGAAGCTTTCTTT. This translates into CASRRDREAFF.

The rearrangement links TRBV6-2 or TRBV6-3 to TRBJ1-5; 7 positions match TRBD1. Germline assignment: CDR1 MNHEY and CDR2 SVGEGT. After removal of 2 bases from V and 1 base from J, the junction contained 5 bases not matched to a gene. CDR3 size: 16 residues. The CDR3 sequence: CASSYGTALSNQPQHF. Here the CDR3 DNA reads TGTGCCAGCAGTTACGGGACAGCTTTGAGCAATCAGCCCCAGCATTTT.

Details on this clone: Compared with germline, one end of the junction differs, possibly owing to a read error. V gene TRBV3-1 (or the pseudogene TRBV3-2) combines with J gene TRBJ2-2, with 11 bases lining up with TRBD2. The CDR3 extends over 16 amino acids. CDR1 and CDR2 from the germline V gene are LGHDT and YNNKEL (reference sequence). The CDR3 spells CASSPPGLAGTGKLFF. The CDR3 nucleotides read TGTGCCAGCAGCCCACCAGGACTAGCGGGTACCGGGAAGCTGTTTTTT.

The CDR3 nucleotides are TGTGCCTGGAGTAGGGCGGGGGGGCTTAATGAGCAGTTCTTC. It specifies CAWSRAGGLNEQFF. V usage is TRBV30 and J usage is TRBJ2-1; 9 bases agree with TRBD2. V lost 2 bases to trimming and J lost 7 bases; unmatched junction nucleotides: 6. Germline V gives CDR1 GTSNPN, CDR2 SVGIG (reference sequence). The length of the CDR3 is 14 residues.

Concerning this clone itself: Germline and junction disagree at one end, which may indicate a read error. The V gene is TRBV2, the J gene TRBJ1-4; D is unclear. Germline V gene sequence: CDR1 SNHLY, CDR2 FYNNEI. The CDR3 runs to 15 residues. Here the CDR3 reads CASSEVGATNEKLFF. CDR3 sequence (DNA): TGTGCCAGCAGCGAAGTAGGTGCAACTAATGAAAAACTGTTTTTT.

V usage is TRBV9 and J usage is TRBJ2-1; 10 bases align to TRBD2. Germline V CDR1 and CDR2: SGDLS, YYNGEE. The CDR3 extends over 18 amino acids. The V segment lost 0 bases and the J segment 3 bases; nucleotides outside the gene matches: 9. This CDR3 is CASSVVSGGANRYNEQFF. CDR3 DNA sequence: TGTGCCAGCAGCGTAGTAAGCGGGGGGGCCAACCGCTACAATGAGCAGTTCTTC.

The chain employs TRBV28 and TRBJ1-2; D is uncertain. Germline assignment: CDR1 MDHEN and CDR2 SYDVKM. CDR3 length: 15 residues. The germline V and J ends were trimmed by 3 bases and 6 bases, with 17 bases remaining between them. This chain's CDR3 is CASSLIGVTLHGYTF. CDR3 bases: TGTGCCAGCAGTTTGATTGGGGTGACTCTGCATGGCTACACCTTC.

J is TRBJ2-5 and V is TRBV7-9; D is possibly TRBD1 or TRBD2 (5 bases each). Trimming took 4 bases from V and 5 from J, leaving 14 bases between them. The CDR3 totals 14 residues. The germline V gene has CDR1 SEHNR and CDR2 FQNEAQ (reference sequence). CDR3 DNA sequence: TGTGCCAGCAGCTCCGGGACGGCAGGGGAGACCCAGTACTTC. This encodes CASSSGTAGETQYF.

The chain joins TRBV24-1 to TRBJ2-1; D is possibly TRBD1 (7 bases). CDR1 and CDR2 (germline): KGHDR, SFDVKD. The V end was cut by 5 bases, the J end by 3 bases, with 13 bases between. The CDR3 spans 15 residues. DNA for the CDR3: TGTGCCACCAGTGGTATCAGGGGGGACTACAATGAGCAGTTCTTC. It specifies CATSGIRGDYNEQFF.

This chain connects TRBV19 to TRBJ2-3; 9 nucleotides match TRBD2. Germline trimming cut 5 bases from V and 4 bases from J; bases unmatched to any gene: 16. The germline V gene has CDR1 LNHDA and CDR2 SQIVND (reference sequence). CDR3 length equals 18 residues. The CDR3 region is CASSGAAGGAVVADTQYF. In nucleotides, the CDR3 is TGTGCCAGTAGTGGCGCCGCGGGGGGGGCCGTGGTGGCAGATACGCAGTATTTT. The variable domain in full, completed from reference TRBV19 and TRBJ2-3, reads DGGITQSPKYLFRKEGQNVTLSCEQNLNHDAMYWYRQDPGQGLRLIYYSQIVNDFQKGDIAEGYSVSREKKESFPLTVTSAQKNPTAFYLCASSGAAGGAVVADTQYFGPGTRLTVL.

The V and J genes are TRBV27 and TRBJ2-5; TRBD2 is a possible D gene (6 bases). The CDR3 has 15 amino acids. The germline CDR1 and CDR2 sequences are MNHEY and SMNVEV (reference sequence). The ends were cut back, 4 bases at V and 9 bases at J, with 21 bases in the middle. This chain's CDR3 is CASSSPSTPREAQYF. In DNA, the CDR3 is TGTGCCAGCAGTTCGCCGTCCACTCCCAGGGAGGCCCAGTACTTC.

This clone was recorded once. The chain employs TRBV11-2 and TRBJ1-1; D not certain. This CDR3 spans 14 amino acids. Trimming shortened V by 1 base and J by 1 base, and 7 bases separated the two germline ends. The germline V gene has CDR1 SGHAT and CDR2 FQNNGV. The DNA of the CDR3 is TGTGCCAGCAGCTTAGGACTCAGGAACACTGAAGCTTTCTTT. This translates into CASSLGLRNTEAFF.

The chain recombines TRBV27 with TRBJ1-2; D is undetermined. The V end lost 4 bases, the J end lost 4 bases, and 13 bases lay between the germline ends. The germline CDR1 and CDR2 sequences are MNHEY and SMNVEV (reference sequence). This CDR3 is 14 amino acids long. The CDR3 reads CASSSRRYGYGYTF. The CDR3 region has the DNA TGTGCCAGCAGTTCAAGACGGTACGGCTATGGCTACACCTTC.

The J gene is TRBJ1-2, the V gene TRBV14; D unclear. The CDR3 is 14 residues long. Germline CDR1 reads SGHDN; CDR2 reads FVKESK. Trimming pared 4 bases from V and 0 bases from J, leaving 9 bases between. CDR3 loop: CASSRTLANYGYTF. In DNA, the CDR3 is TGTGCCAGCAGCCGGACCCTGGCTAACTATGGCTACACCTTC.

The chain links TRBV19 to TRBJ2-5; 7 positions match TRBD2. After removal of 0 bases from V and 9 bases from J, the junction contained 10 bases not matched to a gene. Germline V CDR1 and CDR2: LNHDA, SQIVND (reference sequence). The CDR3 runs 15 residues. CDR3 sequence: CASSIEAGPGGAQYF. As DNA, the CDR3 is TGTGCCAGTAGTATAGAAGCGGGGCCTGGGGGGGCCCAGTACTTC.

The chain links TRBV25-1 to TRBJ1-1; D gene ambiguous. The CDR3 has 12 amino acids. V was pared by 3 bases and J by 7 bases, with 9 bases between. CDR1 is MGHDK and CDR2 is SYGVNS in the germline V gene. The CDR3 loop is CASSESSFEAFF. DNA for the CDR3: TGTGCCAGCAGTGAGTCGAGTTTTGAAGCTTTCTTT.

This rearrangement joins TRBV5-1 to TRBJ1-2, with TRBD1 as a possible D gene (5 bases). V dropped 0 bases and J dropped 4 bases, with 16 bases sitting between them. The CDR3 is 16 amino acids. CDR1 and CDR2 from the germline V gene are SGHRS and YFSETQ. The CDR3 loop reads CASSLATRDVGYGYTF. CDR3 nucleotide sequence: TGCGCCAGCAGCTTGGCCACCAGGGACGTAGGCTATGGCTACACCTTC.

This sequence joins TRBV6-6 and TRBJ1-4; D might be TRBD1 (6 bases). This CDR3 region has 16 residues. Per the germline V gene, CDR1 is MNHNY and CDR2 is SVGAGI (reference sequence). V shed 5 bases and J shed 5 bases, with 18 bases lying between them. This CDR3 is CASSRPRGLANEKLFF. As DNA, the CDR3 is TGTGCCAGCAGTCGACCTAGGGGGTTGGCCAATGAAAAACTGTTTTTT.

The chain recombines TRBV5-1 with TRBJ1-4; 7 bases match TRBD1. The CDR3 covers 17 residues. V lost 5 bases to trimming and J lost 4 bases; unmatched junction nucleotides: 14. Germline V gene data show CDR1 as SGHRS and CDR2 as YFSETQ. The CDR3 reads CASSYRQGYLGNEKLFF. CDR3 DNA: TGCGCCAGCAGTTACCGACAGGGCTATCTAGGTAATGAAAAACTGTTTTTT.

The chain uses TRBV2 and TRBJ1-6; 9 nucleotides align to TRBD1. The junction had 3 bases not matched to a gene; V was cut back by 5 bases and J by 1 base. Germline values: CDR1 SNHLY, CDR2 FYNNEI. The CDR3 runs to 16 residues. The CDR3 DNA reads TGTGCCAGCAGTACAGGGGGCGGTTCCTATAATTCACCCCTCCACTTT. Its translation: CASSTGGGSYNSPLHF.

The V gene is TRBV2, the J gene TRBJ1-1, with TRBD1 as a possible D gene (6 bases). CDR3 length equals 15 residues. V was trimmed by 7 bases and J by 1 base, leaving 16 bases between them. Germline V gene sequence: CDR1 SNHLY, CDR2 FYNNEI. The CDR3 region is CASTPTIRGNTEAFF. In DNA form, the CDR3 reads TGTGCCAGCACCCCAACTATCAGGGGGAACACTGAAGCTTTCTTT.

The genes are TRBV19 and TRBJ2-2, with D uncertain. V gave up 5 bases and J gave up 3 bases, with 1 base separating them. The germline CDR1 and CDR2 sequences are LNHDA and SQIVND (reference sequence). This CDR3 is 11 amino acids long. The CDR3 sequence is CASSDTGELFF. CDR3 DNA sequence: TGTGCCAGTAGTGACACCGGGGAGCTGTTTTTT.

The chain is built from TRBV6-6 and TRBJ2-5, with 8 bases fitting TRBD1. In germline, CDR1 is MNHNY, CDR2 SVGAGI (reference sequence). Trimming at V came to 2 bases and at J to 5 bases, leaving 4 bases not matched to a gene. CDR3 length: 14 amino acids. The chain's CDR3 is CASSYQGAGETQYF. CDR3 nucleotide sequence: TGTGCCAGCAGTTACCAGGGGGCGGGGGAGACCCAGTACTTC.

The chain uses TRBV11-2 and TRBJ1-2; D is unclear. The CDR3 is 15 residues long. Trimming stripped 6 bases from V and 4 bases from J, with 18 bases between. Per germline, CDR1 SGHAT and CDR2 FQNNGV. The CDR3 reads CASREYSVGSYGYTF. CDR3 coding DNA: TGTGCCAGCAGGGAATATAGTGTAGGGTCCTATGGCTACACCTTC.

The chain is built from TRBV6-1 and TRBJ2-2; D gene ambiguous. V was pared by 0 bases and J by 8 bases, with 13 bases between. Per the germline V gene, CDR1 is MNHNS and CDR2 is SASEGT. The CDR3 contains 15 residues. The CDR3 sequence is CASSEAQTLRGELFF. In nucleotides, the CDR3 is TGTGCCAGCAGTGAAGCACAGACCTTACGGGGGGAGCTGTTTTTT.

V usage is TRBV19 and J usage is TRBJ1-1, with D unclear. Deletions cut 8 bases from V and 1 base from J, with 11 bases between. This CDR3 region has 13 residues. Germline V CDR1 and CDR2: LNHDA, SQIVND (reference sequence). The CDR3 DNA reads as TGTGCCAGTTCTATCTGGGGGAACACTGAAGCTTTCTTT. Translating gives CASSIWGNTEAFF.

The J gene is TRBJ2-7, the V gene TRBV13, with 10 bases lining up with TRBD1. Germline-derived CDR1 and CDR2 are PRHDT and FYEKMQ (reference sequence). With 6 bases clipped from V and 7 bases from J, the junction kept 12 bases outside the gene matches. The CDR3 is 15 amino acids. CDR3: CASSSRQGAPREQYF. CDR3 DNA sequence: TGTGCCAGCAGTTCTCGACAGGGGGCGCCTCGGGAGCAGTACTTC.